Each of the 14 T cell receptor beta chains below was sequenced from the same sample in a study of radiotherapy plus CTLA-4 blockade in lung cancer (dated by TCRdb to 2016 to 2018). The library came from the immunoSEQ multiplex PCR assay. The immuneACCESS repertoire file appears here via TCRdb, limited to in-frame rearrangements. These files lack a portion of the clones; in checked studies, under half of the deficit traces to unresolved V genes, and the cause of the others is not known. Counted in this sample were fewer than 65,000 clones; more than 75% of them appeared once. The leading ten clones occupy 7.5% to 9.5% of the sample. The material sequenced was peripheral blood, taken from a patient treated with radiotherapy plus ipilimumab. The receptors here all came from a human donor with non-small cell lung cancer who had a complete response to radiotherapy plus ipilimumab.

This chain connects TRBV19 to TRBJ2-3; TRBD1 matches 10 bases. The junction had 8 bases not matched to a gene; V was cut back by 7 bases and J by 4 bases. CDR1 is LNHDA, CDR2 SQIVND, per germline (reference sequence). The length of the CDR3 is 15 residues. Here the CDR3 DNA reads TGTGCCAGTACTGCCGGGACAGGGGATTCAGATACGCAGTATTTT. This codes for CASTAGTGDSDTQYF.

This clone was picked up a small number of times. The chain's CDR3 is CASSFRGWATEAFF. For the CDR3, the DNA is TGTGCCAGCAGCTTCAGGGGATGGGCCACTGAAGCTTTCTTT. The rearrangement joins TRBV5-6 to TRBJ1-1; D possibly corresponds to TRBD1 (6 bases). The ends were cut back, 2 bases at V and 4 bases at J, with 12 bases in the middle. The length of the CDR3 is 14 residues. The germline CDR1 and CDR2 sequences are SGHDT and YYEEEE.

V usage is TRBV18 and J usage is TRBJ1-5, with TRBD1 as a possible D gene (5 bases). The CDR3 extends over 13 amino acids. Germline lookup yields CDR1 KGHSH and CDR2 LQKENI. The ends were cut back, 4 bases at V and 1 base at J, with 5 bases in the middle. Written as DNA, the CDR3 is TGTGCCAGCTCACAGGGGAGCAATCAGCCCCAGCATTTT. This translates into CASSQGSNQPQHF.

V gene TRBV5-1 combines with J gene TRBJ2-7, with a weak D call TRBD1 (5 bases). Trimming stripped 0 bases from V and 5 bases from J, with 15 bases between. The germline V gene encodes CDR1 SGHRS and CDR2 YFSETQ. CDR3 length equals 15 residues. Written as DNA, the CDR3 is TGCGCCAGCAGCTTGGGAACGGACACTTTGGACGAGCAGTACTTC. It encodes CASSLGTDTLDEQYF.

This clone appeared once. J is TRBJ2-1 and V is TRBV7-2; 11 positions agree with TRBD1. The J segment lost 4 bases and the V segment lost 5 bases, leaving 13 bases of the junction unmatched. CDR1 and CDR2 (germline): SGHTA, FQGNSA. The CDR3 is 18 amino acids. The CDR3 region is CASSKGQGEGLVYNEQFF. Written as DNA, the CDR3 is TGTGCCAGCAGCAAGGGACAGGGGGAAGGGCTAGTATACAATGAGCAGTTCTTC.

This chain links TRBV5-1 with TRBJ2-3, with TRBD1 identical over 8 bases. Germline V lookup: CDR1 SGHRS, CDR2 YFSETQ. CDR3 length: 15 amino acids. V gave up 2 bases and J gave up 4 bases; unmatched junction bases: 6. CDR3 in amino acids: CASSFGQGLADTQYF. Written as DNA, the CDR3 is TGCGCCAGCAGCTTTGGACAGGGTCTTGCAGATACGCAGTATTTT. The complete variable domain, with remaining parts taken from reference TRBV5-1 and TRBJ2-3, reads KAGVTQTPRYLIKTRGQQVTLSCSPISGHRSVSWYQQTPGQGLQFLFEYFSETQRNKGNFPGRFSGRQFSNSRSEMNVSTLELGDSALYLCASSFGQGLADTQYFGPGTRLTVL.

This rearrangement joins TRBV7-2 to TRBJ2-3, with D tentatively TRBD2 (5 bases). Per the germline V gene, CDR1 is SGHTA and CDR2 is FQGNSA. Trimming removed 2 bases at V and 4 bases at J, with 7 bases between. This CDR3 has 13 residues. The CDR3: CASSLLGADTQYF. The CDR3 nucleotides read TGTGCCAGCAGCTTACTCGGGGCAGATACGCAGTATTTT. Full variable domain (rest looked up from reference TRBV7-2 and TRBJ2-3): GAGVSQSPSNKVTEKGKDVELRCDPISGHTALYWYRQSLGQGLEFLIYFQGNSAPDKSGLPSDRFSAERTGGSVSTLTIQRTQQEDSAVYLCASSLLGADTQYFGPGTRLTVL.

The V and J genes are TRBV4-3 and TRBJ2-3; TRBD2 matches 7 bases. The CDR3 has 17 residues. The germline V gene has CDR1 LGHNA and CDR2 YSLEER. V lost 0 bases to trimming and J lost 4 bases; unmatched junction nucleotides: 10. CDR3 loop: CASSQDTASGRADTQYF. The CDR3, as DNA: TGCGCCAGCAGCCAAGATACCGCTAGCGGAAGGGCAGATACGCAGTATTTT.

The chain combines TRBV6-4 with TRBJ1-2; D uncertain. With 0 bases removed from V and 8 bases from J, the gap between germline ends came to 13 bases. This CDR3 is built from 14 residues. Germline-derived CDR1 and CDR2 are MRHNA and SNTAGT. CDR3: CASSDSGRPGGYTF. The CDR3 nucleotides are TGTGCCAGCAGTGACTCGGGAAGGCCGGGGGGCTACACCTTC.

This chain links TRBV27 with TRBJ2-2; 7 nucleotides match TRBD1. The CDR3 sequence is 15 residues long. Per the germline V gene, CDR1 is MNHEY and CDR2 is SMNVEV (reference sequence). V shed 1 base and J 5 bases; nucleotides not matched to a gene: 4. The chain's CDR3 is CASSLWQGVTGELFF. The CDR3 bases are TGTGCCAGCAGTTTATGGCAGGGGGTAACCGGGGAGCTGTTTTTT.

The chain joins TRBV27 to TRBJ2-2; D is unclear. The ends were cut back, 2 bases at V and 6 bases at J, with 7 bases in the middle. The CDR3 runs 13 residues. Looked up from germline, CDR1 is MNHEY and CDR2 is SMNVEV (reference sequence). CDR3 residues: CASSLLGSGELFF. The CDR3 DNA is TGTGCCAGCAGTTTACTAGGTTCCGGGGAGCTGTTTTTT.

This clone was counted between two and nine times. The gene calls are TRBV5-6 and TRBJ2-3, with D possibly TRBD1 on 6 matching bases. V lost 4 bases and J 0 bases, leaving 12 bases between the germline ends. The germline gives CDR1 SGHDT, CDR2 YYEEEE. The CDR3 length is 15 residues. CDR3 nucleotide sequence: TGTGCCAGCAGCCCACAGGGATGGAGCACAGATACGCAGTATTTT. It encodes CASSPQGWSTDTQYF.

The chain's CDR3 is CASSLALQSSGANVLTF. CDR3 in DNA: TGCGCCAGCAGCTTGGCCCTACAGAGCTCTGGGGCCAACGTCCTGACTTTC. The chain joins TRBV5-1 to TRBJ2-6; no clear D gene. V shed 0 bases and J shed 0 bases, with 10 bases lying between them. Germline values: CDR1 SGHRS, CDR2 YFSETQ. CDR3 length equals 17 residues.

This rearrangement joins TRBV10-1 to TRBJ2-7; maybe TRBD1 (6 bases). V was shortened by 6 bases and J by 2 bases, with 11 bases between the two germline ends. This CDR3 has 13 amino acids. CDR1 and CDR2 from the germline V gene are WNHNN and SYGVQD (reference sequence). The CDR3 bases are TGCGCCAGCAGGGGGGACACGACCTACGAGCAGTACTTC. This translates into CASRGDTTYEQYF.